This T cell receptor (beta chain) was identified during a study of blood T cell repertoires in COVID-19. About the research overall: Sites in the United States, Italy and Spain provided acute and convalescent COVID-19 samples. Nucleic acid was either cDNA or gDNA, and it came from T cells, B-cell-depleted T cells, or PBMCs.

Authors' analysis steps: Amplified reference gene primers provided the basis for estimating nucleated cell counts. Libraries were prepared by immunoSEQ multiplex PCR; TCRdb keeps only in-frame clonotypes and omits some of them. V and J calls plus clone size are reproduced from that table; the DNA served to infer D and trimming. The sample shows over 70,000 clones, more than 85% of them seen only once. This clone was counted once. The TCR was taken from a human donor with active COVID-19. The donor label of this sample is uncertain. The sequencing sample was made of peripheral blood.

The CDR3 DNA is TGTGCCAGCAGTTTAGGTGGGGCCCGTAATGAAAAACTGTTTTTT. Its translation: CASSLGGARNEKLFF. V usage is TRBV28 and J usage is TRBJ1-4; TRBD1 might be the D (5 bases). CDR3 length: 15 residues. With 2 bases removed from V and 4 bases from J, the gap between germline ends came to 11 bases. The germline V gene has CDR1 MDHEN and CDR2 SYDVKM.